This T cell receptor beta chain was sequenced for a study of post-analysis software for immune sequencing data. As concerns this clonotype: The antigen is undetermined.

The study's findings and limits: TRBV5-6, TRBV5-1 and TRBV20-1 were among 4 or 5 TRBV segments more frequent in patients than controls.

Unique molecular identifiers featured in each of the TCR beta cDNA libraries. TCRdb reprocessed the PCR reads via MiXCR and lists one record per CDR3 protein. Seen here are around 770,000 distinct CDR3 sequences, roughly 50% observed once, and the top ten hold just under 5%. From germline, CDR1 is SGHTA and CDR2 FQGNSA. V gave up 1 base and J gave up 3 bases; unmatched junction bases: 2. The CDR3 runs 15 residues. The chain recombines TRBV7-2 with TRBJ2-7; 11 positions match TRBD2. Sequencing used blood. This TCR came from a girl aged 10 to 17 with multiple sclerosis. Here the CDR3 DNA reads TGTGCCAGCAGCTTAGTAGCGGGAGGGCACTACGAGCAGTACTTC. It specifies CASSLVAGGHYEQYF.